The 29 T cell receptor beta chains below all came from one sample that was sequenced in a study of vaccination and CD4 T cells after COVID-19. Sequencing of the DNA from cultured CD4+ T cells was carried out with the Oncomine TCR Beta short-read assay. TCRdb ran MiXCR on the PCR reads and lists one entry per CDR3 protein. The data show some 15,000 distinct CDR3 sequences, roughly 36% seen once. No cognate antigen is known for these TCRs. Treatment in this sample: 10-day PBMC culture with coronavirus spike peptide pools or control peptides (ViraFEST assay). The source was CD4+ T cells from blood, cultured in vitro, collected before SARS-CoV-2 vaccination. The receptors derive from a human donor who received a COVID-19 vaccine.

The chain combines TRBV4-1 with TRBJ1-5, with D perhaps TRBD1 (5 bases). Germline V CDR1 and CDR2: MGHRA, YSYEKL. The CDR3 extends over 16 amino acids. Trimming pared 6 bases from V and 1 base from J, leaving 16 bases between. The CDR3 here is CASSWTGDGSNQPQHF. DNA for the CDR3: TGCGCCAGCAGTTGGACTGGGGACGGGAGCAATCAGCCCCAGCATTTT.

The sample holds a few counts of this clonotype. The J gene is TRBJ2-4, the V gene TRBV28; the D is unclear. The V gene lost 4 bases and the J gene lost 5 bases, with 6 bases spanning the gap. The CDR3 sequence is 12 residues long. Germline V CDR1 and CDR2: MDHEN, SYDVKM. CDR3: CASSSGENIQYF. For the CDR3, the DNA is TGTGCCAGCAGTTCTGGGGAAAACATTCAGTACTTC. Full variable domain (rest looked up from reference TRBV28 and TRBJ2-4): DVKVTQSSRYLVKRTGEKVFLECVQDMDHENMFWYRQDPGLGLRLIYFSYDVKMKEKGDIPEGYSVSREKKERFSLILESASTNQTSMYLCASSSGENIQYFGAGTRLSVL.

This clonotype has a handful of counts. The chain carries TRBV12-3 or TRBV12-4 and TRBJ2-3, with D perhaps matching TRBD2 (6 bases). Trimming cost V 5 bases and J 0 bases, with 18 bases left between them. This CDR3 region has 17 residues. The CDR3 DNA sequence: TGTGCCAGCAGTCCAGACAAAGGAGGGATTAGCACAGATACGCAGTATTTT. Protein sequence: CASSPDKGGISTDTQYF.

This clonotype turned up a few times. V usage is TRBV10-3 and J usage is TRBJ1-3, with a possible D match to TRBD1 (6 bases). V gave up 3 bases and J gave up 0 bases, with 12 bases separating them. This CDR3 is 16 amino acids long. CDR1 is ENHRY, CDR2 SYGVKD, per germline. This chain's CDR3 is CAISEGDKSSGNTIYF. The CDR3 nucleotides are TGTGCCATCAGTGAAGGGGACAAGAGCTCTGGAAACACCATATATTTT.

With respect to this clonotype: In this CDR3 the conserved last residue, phenylalanine or tryptophan, is missing, so a read error is likely. The rearrangement links TRBV2 to TRBJ2-5, with D tentatively TRBD2 (6 bases). CDR1 SNHLY and CDR2 FYNNEI come from the germline V gene. The V and J ends lost 6 bases and 1 base respectively, with 18 bases between them. CDR3 size: 16 residues. This CDR3 is CASRRFYAGGQETQYS. The CDR3 DNA follows: TGTGCCAGCAGAAGGTTTTATGCCGGGGGCCAAGAGACCCAGTACTCC.

In its sample, this clonotype was seen once. This rearrangement joins TRBV14 to TRBJ1-6; TRBD1 might be the D (6 bases). The CDR3 extends over 17 amino acids. V was shortened by 1 base and J by 3 bases, with 13 bases between the two germline ends. CDR1 and CDR2 (germline): SGHDN, FVKESK. The CDR3 spells CASSQAGQAYYNSPLHF. CDR3 nucleotide sequence: TGTGCCAGCAGCCAAGCGGGACAAGCTTACTATAATTCACCCCTCCACTTT.

The CDR3 spells CASSRIRQTMNTEAFF. DNA of the CDR3: TGTGCCAGCAGTCGCATCAGACAGACAATGAACACTGAAGCTTTCTTT. This chain uses TRBV12-3 or TRBV12-4 with TRBJ1-1; TRBD1 is a possible D gene (5 bases). Between the trimmed V and J ends, which lost 5 bases and 0 bases, there was a span of 16 bases. There are 16 residues in the CDR3.

The V call is TRBV20-1, the J call TRBJ2-2, with D maybe TRBD1 (5 bases). The V gene lost 6 bases and the J gene lost 4 bases, with 12 bases spanning the gap. In germline, CDR1 is DFQATT, CDR2 SNEGSKA (reference sequence). The CDR3 runs to 13 residues. The CDR3 nucleotides are TGCAGTGCGAGACAGCGAACCACCGGGGAGCTGTTTTTT. Its translation is CSARQRTTGELFF.

This clonotype was counted between two and nine times. The gene calls are TRBV23-1 and TRBJ1-2; D is uncertain. TRBV23-1 is an ORF for which the function is uncertain. V was pared by 4 bases and J by 9 bases, with 18 bases between. The CDR3 length is 14 residues. CDR3 protein: CASSPLGRGQCYTF. CDR3 nucleotide sequence: TGCGCCAGCAGTCCCCTCGGAAGAGGGCAATGCTACACCTTC.

The chain has TRBV19 and TRBJ1-2; 7 bases map to TRBD1. V gave up 6 bases and J gave up 2 bases; unmatched junction bases: 6. Germline CDR1 reads LNHDA; CDR2 reads SQIVND (reference sequence). The CDR3 length is 14 residues. The CDR3 DNA follows: TGTGCCAGTAGCCCACAGGGGTTCAACTATGGCTACACCTTC. This gives the protein CASSPQGFNYGYTF.

J is TRBJ2-5 and V is TRBV10-2; D ambiguous. The CDR3 extends over 13 amino acids. V was clipped by 3 bases and J by 0 bases, with 5 bases between them. Looked up from germline, CDR1 is WSHSY and CDR2 is SAAADI. The CDR3 DNA reads as TGCGCCAGCAGTGAAGGTCACCAAGAGACCCAGTACTTC. Its translation: CASSEGHQETQYF.

In its sample, this clonotype was seen a few times. The CDR3 nucleotides are TGTGCCAGCAGCTCCACATTGACAGGGGGAAGTGGCTACACCTTC. Translating gives CASSSTLTGGSGYTF. The gene calls are TRBV7-9 and TRBJ1-2; 9 nucleotides align to TRBD1. This CDR3 has 15 residues. Germline lookup yields CDR1 SEHNR and CDR2 FQNEAQ (reference sequence). J gave up 7 bases and V 4 bases, and 10 bases lay outside the gene matches. The full variable domain, rest sourced from reference TRBV7-9 and TRBJ1-2, is DTGVSQNPRHKITKRGQNVTFRCDPISEHNRLYWYRQTLGQGPEFLTYFQNEAQLEKSRLLSDRFSAERPKGSFSTLEIQRTEQGDSAMYLCASSSTLTGGSGYTFGSGTRLTVV.

This clonotype is judged medium-sized. J is TRBJ2-1 and V is TRBV24-1, with 9 bases that match TRBD2. Losses at the gene ends were 4 bases for V and 9 bases for J; bases not matched to a gene: 12. Germline V lookup: CDR1 KGHDR, CDR2 SFDVKD. The CDR3 has 16 residues. CDR3 sequence (DNA): TGTGCCACCAGTGACCCCGGGACTAGCACGTCCGGTGAGCAGTTCTTC. Translated, it gives CATSDPGTSTSGEQFF.

This sequence joins TRBV19 and TRBJ1-1; D is unclear. CDR1 LNHDA and CDR2 SQIVND come from the germline V gene (reference sequence). Trimming took 6 bases from V and 5 from J, leaving 13 bases between them. CDR3 size: 13 residues. Here the CDR3 reads CASSPLRGTEAFF. The CDR3 coding sequence is TGTGCCAGTAGCCCCTTACGAGGGACTGAAGCTTTCTTT.

This chain connects TRBV19 to TRBJ1-2, with a possible D match to TRBD1 (5 bases). The CDR3 spans 20 residues. Between the trimmed V and J ends, which lost 3 bases and 4 bases, there was a span of 30 bases. The germline CDR1 and CDR2 sequences are LNHDA and SQIVND (reference sequence). DNA for the CDR3: TGTGCCAGTAGTATCACCCTCTACGGGGGTGGAGCCAATTCGGGCTATGGCTACACCTTC. This sequence encodes CASSITLYGGGANSGYGYTF.

The chain is built from TRBV6-1 and TRBJ1-2; no firm D call. Germline CDR1 MNHNS, CDR2 SASEGT. The CDR3 totals 15 residues. Trimming stripped 7 bases from V and 4 bases from J, with 19 bases between. CDR3: CASNGGQTSRYGYTF. The CDR3 coding sequence is TGTGCCAGCAATGGTGGGCAGACTTCACGCTATGGCTACACCTTC.

The genes are TRBV2 and TRBJ1-3, with 8 nucleotides matching TRBD1. CDR1 is SNHLY and CDR2 is FYNNEI in the germline V gene. Trimming removed 6 bases from V and 4 bases from J; junction bases left unmatched: 8. There are 15 residues in the CDR3. CDR3: CASSVGQGYGNTIYF. The CDR3 DNA is TGTGCCAGCAGCGTAGGACAGGGATACGGAAACACCATATATTTT. Looking up the rest from reference TRBV2 and TRBJ1-3 gives the full variable domain: EPEVTQTPSHQVTQMGQEVILRCVPISNHLYFYWYRQILGQKVEFLVSFYNNEISEKSEIFDDQFSVERPDGSNFTLKIRSTKLEDSAMYFCASSVGQGYGNTIYFGEGSWLTVV.

J is TRBJ2-5 and V is TRBV19; 14 bases line up with TRBD2. Trimming took 5 bases from V and 4 from J; bases not matched to a gene: 3. The CDR3 totals 15 residues. CDR1 is LNHDA and CDR2 is SQIVND in the germline V gene (reference sequence). CDR3 protein: CASSFGLAGGETQYF. CDR3 DNA: TGTGCCAGTAGTTTCGGACTAGCGGGGGGAGAGACCCAGTACTTC.

In its sample, this clonotype was seen a few times. The chain combines TRBV7-8 with TRBJ1-1; 7 positions match TRBD1. The CDR3 covers 12 residues. Trimming took 0 bases from V and 8 from J; bases not matched to a gene: 0. Germline V CDR1 and CDR2: SGHVS, FQNEAQ. CDR3 bases: TGTGCCAGCAGCTTAGCGACAGGGGAAGCTTTCTTT. Its translation is CASSLATGEAFF.

This chain connects TRBV4-2 to TRBJ1-6, with 8 nucleotides matching TRBD1. The CDR3 is 16 amino acids. Per the germline V gene, CDR1 is LGHNA and CDR2 is YNFKEQ. V shed 4 bases, J shed 0 bases, and the junction held 2 bases outside the gene matches. As DNA, the CDR3 is TGTGCCAGCAGCCCTGGACAGGGCTCCTATAATTCACCCCTCCACTTT. This translates into CASSPGQGSYNSPLHF.

This chain links TRBV11-3 with TRBJ1-5; D remains unclear. CDR3 size: 13 residues. Trimming cost V 5 bases and J 11 bases, with 16 bases left between them. The germline V gene has CDR1 SGHNT and CDR2 YENEEA. CDR3 region: CASSPGPSSTQHF. The DNA for the CDR3 is TGTGCCAGCAGCCCAGGACCGAGCTCGACCCAGCATTTT.

J is TRBJ1-4 and V is TRBV30; 7 bases line up with TRBD1. Unmatched junction bases numbered 6, after V lost 6 bases and J lost 2 bases. The CDR3 totals 14 residues. CDR1 GTSNPN and CDR2 SVGIG come from the germline V gene (reference sequence). DNA for the CDR3: TGTGCCTGCCCCACAGGGGATACTAATGAAAAACTGTTTTTT. Residues: CACPTGDTNEKLFF.

The rearrangement joins TRBV7-9 to TRBJ1-1; D possibly corresponds to TRBD1 (6 bases). The V gene's germline CDR1 is SEHNR and CDR2 FQNEAQ (reference sequence). The V end was cut by 5 bases, the J end by 0 bases, with 19 bases between. This CDR3 is 17 amino acids long. The CDR3 DNA reads TGTGCCAGCAGCCGCAGGGGAGGGGAACACATGAACACTGAAGCTTTCTTT. Encoded protein: CASSRRGGEHMNTEAFF.

This clonotype was counted once. The rearrangement uses TRBV20-1 and TRBJ2-7; D not resolved. V was shortened by 6 bases and J by 6 bases, with 15 bases between the two germline ends. Germline-derived CDR1 and CDR2 are DFQATT and SNEGSKA (reference sequence). This CDR3 comprises 12 residues. CDR3 loop: CSASRQSLEQYF. As DNA, the CDR3 is TGCAGTGCCAGTCGGCAGAGCCTCGAGCAGTACTTC.

This clonotype appeared a few times. The chain is built from TRBV20-1 and TRBJ1-1; a possible D gene is TRBD1 (5 bases). Germline-derived CDR1 and CDR2 are DFQATT and SNEGSKA (reference sequence). This CDR3 is built from 13 residues. V lost 3 bases to trimming and J lost 4 bases, with 12 bases between them. The CDR3 DNA reads as TGCAGTGCTAGCCCGGGGACGGGCACTGAAGCTTTCTTT. Protein: CSASPGTGTEAFF.

The chain couples TRBV5-4 to TRBJ1-3, with no clear D. Trimming pared 0 bases from V and 2 bases from J, leaving 9 bases between. The CDR3 has 15 residues. Germline V gene data show CDR1 as SGHNT and CDR2 as YYREEE (reference sequence). CDR3 nucleotide sequence: TGTGCCAGCAGCTTGGGAGCAGGCCCTGGAAACACCATATATTTT. Amino acids: CASSLGAGPGNTIYF.

V usage is TRBV6-1 and J usage is TRBJ1-5; 11 nucleotides match TRBD1. The CDR3 covers 15 residues. With 8 bases clipped from V and 2 bases from J, the junction kept 5 bases outside the gene matches. Per germline, CDR1 MNHNS and CDR2 SASEGT. CDR3 DNA sequence: TGTGCCAGCGGGACAGGGGGTAGGGGCAATCAGCCCCAGCATTTT. It translates to CASGTGGRGNQPQHF.

J is TRBJ2-7 and V is TRBV4-1; weak D call: TRBD1 (5 bases). Trimming removed 0 bases from V and 5 bases from J, with 14 bases in between. The CDR3 consists of 15 residues. Germline V gene sequence: CDR1 MGHRA, CDR2 YSYEKL. The CDR3, as DNA: TGCGCCAGCAGCCAAGATACTCAGGGCGGCGACGAGCAGTACTTC. Protein product: CASSQDTQGGDEQYF.

CDR3 region: CASGTDLNNEQFF. The CDR3 bases are TGTGCTAGTGGTACGGACCTAAACAATGAGCAGTTCTTC. V and J are TRBV12-5 and TRBJ2-1; D gene ambiguous. Germline V CDR1 and CDR2: LGHNT, FRNRAP. With 5 bases removed from V and 5 bases from J, the gap between germline ends came to 10 bases. This CDR3 has 13 residues.